This record looks at one TCR beta chain sequence and its context. Its cognate antigen has yet to be identified. No base quality information exists; no much larger clone differs at one position. These data belong to a study of CD8 T cells in Susac syndrome (dated by TCRdb to 2018 to 2020). For context, the study as a whole: Whether CD8+ T cell activation and differentiation in Susac syndrome was antigen driven was tested using repertoire sequencing. The clonality of the CD8+ T cell repertoire was compared across more than 9 healthy donors, roughly 14 Susac syndrome patients and about 15 multiple sclerosis patients.

Per the germline V gene, MNHEY is the CDR1 and SVGEGT is the CDR2. The CDR3 spans 16 residues, from the cysteine through the phenylalanine. Left in the record is the CDR3 DNA by itself, 48 bases read in frame from the first base. Trimming at the junction amounts to 7 bases on V and 0 bases on J, and the germline ends lie 16 bases apart. Results and caveats for the whole study, not just this receptor: The number of individuals in the TCR sequencing and HLA analysis was recognized as being relatively small.

RNA was extracted using the RNeasy kit, and roughly 0.5 to 1 ug of the RNA was reverse transcribed with random hexamers. The immunoSEQ multiplex PCR assay, covering 54 Vbeta and 13 Jbeta segments, was used to amplify TCR beta CDR3 regions. PCR amplification bias was corrected by using a synthetic template baseline for primer optimization and computational correction. Per the original workflow: Reads were assigned to V, D and J genes according to IMGT and analyzed in immunoSEQ Analyzer, with only productive sequences retained. To calculate clonality, Shannon entropy was normalized by log2 of the number of productive unique sequences and then subtracted from one. For each patient and control, public and private clones were evaluated among the 100 most prevalent clones. Clones were defined as Susac-specific when absent from the healthy and MS cohorts, from roughly 1,000 published viral clones and from other ImmuneACCESS disease sequences. TCRdb itself trimmed the public reads at Q25 with fastp, ran MiXCR and retained productive beta chains. Each CDR3 protein appears once, grouped with its most common genes and DNA. The V and J calls were determined by TCRdb, not by the authors. This sample has fewer than 350,000 distinct CDR3 sequences in its table, and about 89% of those were observed once. The leading ten clones occupy approximately 0.2% of the sample.

High-throughput TCR beta sequencing profiled peripheral blood CD8+ and CD4+ T cells from healthy donors, Susac syndrome patients and multiple sclerosis patients. Treatment-naive patients with stable or active relapsing-remitting disease fulfilling revised McDonald criteria were used as multiple sclerosis controls. Bulk CD8+ and CD4+ T cells were purified by magnetic negative isolation, while CD8+ TEMRA cells were enriched using FACS. Blood was collected in EDTA tubes and processed within 24 hours, with PBMCs isolated through density gradient centrifugation. PBMCs intended for TCR sequencing were cryopreserved in liquid nitrogen and were subsequently thawed in a 37 degrees C water bath. Purity of sorted or isolated CD4+, CD8+ and CD8+ TEMRA cells was at least 90%.

The receptor chain draws on TRBV6-2 or TRBV6-3 and TRBJ1-3; too little of a D gene remains to name it. The sample comprised CD8+ T cells from PBMCs. This receptor was obtained from a human donor with multiple sclerosis. Here the CDR3 is given as CASTYGRASSGNTIYF. The DNA is as follows: TGTGCCAGCACCTACGGCCGGGCCTCCTCTGGAAACACCATATATTTT.